The T cell receptor (beta chain) described here comes from a study of T cells in localized non-small cell lung cancer. The study, taken as a whole, reports: Since sequencing was restricted to only one region of the tumor, intratumor heterogeneity remains a possibility. Adjacent lung held a median roughly 56 of the top 100 tumor clones.

Sequenced by immunoSEQ multiplex PCR; TCRdb stores in-frame clones only, minus some. The data show 1,200 to 1,500 clones, around 25% seen once. Concerning this clone: What it binds is unknown.

Atypia-free adjacent lung was sampled at least 2 cm beyond the tumor margin. Germline CDR1 is SGHNT and CDR2 is YENEEA. The trim removed 1 base at V and 6 bases at J, leaving 2 bases unmatched. This CDR3 comprises 15 residues. This TCR was sampled from a man aged 18 to 49 with stage II lung adenocarcinoma. Sequences were derived from normal lung tissue next to the tumor, sampled before any cancer treatment. The chain combines TRBV11-3 with TRBJ2-1, with TRBD2 identical over 11 bases. CDR3 DNA: TGTGCCAGCAGCTTAGTTCTAGCGGGGGGCAATGAGCAGTTCTTC. Translated: CASSLVLAGGNEQFF.